In its sample, the clone carrying this T cell receptor (beta chain) was seen a few times. Time point denoted: blood at routine non-recurrence follow-up after resection. Whole RNA came from tumor, nontumor lung or frozen PBMC and was sequenced without being sorted. These data are taken from a study of spatial heterogeneity in lung cancer. CDR1 and CDR2 from the germline V gene are SNHLY and FYNNEI. The CDR3 runs 15 residues. Trimming removed 3 bases at V and 0 bases at J, with 9 bases between. One entry per CDR3 protein, called by TCRdb with MiXCR from the 5' RACE reads. Altogether 25,000 or so distinct CDR3 sequences are present, roughly 5.6% being singletons, with the ten largest covering around a fifth.

V is TRBV2 and J is TRBJ2-1, with D unclear. The sequences come from PBMCs, collected at follow-up. The clonotype was recovered from a male donor with early-stage non-small cell lung cancer. The CDR3: CASSDGSFSYNEQFF. The CDR3 bases are TGTGCCAGCAGTGATGGTTCTTTCTCCTACAATGAGCAGTTCTTC.